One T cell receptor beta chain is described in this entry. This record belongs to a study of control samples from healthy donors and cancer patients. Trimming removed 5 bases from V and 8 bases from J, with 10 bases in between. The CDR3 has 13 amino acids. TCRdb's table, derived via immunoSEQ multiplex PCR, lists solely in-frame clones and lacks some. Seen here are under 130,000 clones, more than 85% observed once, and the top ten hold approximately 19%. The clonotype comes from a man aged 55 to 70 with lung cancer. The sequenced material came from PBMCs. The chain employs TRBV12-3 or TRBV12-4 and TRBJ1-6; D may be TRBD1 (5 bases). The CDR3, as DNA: TGTGCCAGCAGTCTTCAGACAGATTCACCCCTCCACTTT. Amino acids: CASSLQTDSPLHF.